This TCR beta chain comes out of a study of neoadjuvant nivolumab and ipilimumab in lung cancer (dated by TCRdb to 2019 to 2021). With regard to the full study: Intravenous nivolumab was dosed at 3 mg/kg on days 1, 15 and 29, and in the combination arm ipilimumab 1 mg/kg was added on day 1 only. The trial treated under 50 patients with operable NSCLC: approximately 23 were randomized to nivolumab monotherapy and roughly 21 to nivolumab plus ipilimumab. For each study arm, the primary endpoint of the trial was the rate of major pathologic response (MPR) in the intention-to-treat population. Matched pretherapy and resected tumor pairs were analyzed from seven patients, of whom four had been treated with nivolumab and three with nivolumab plus ipilimumab. TCR repertoires were compared between pretherapy (baseline) peripheral blood and tumors resected at surgery after neoadjuvant immune checkpoint blockade. Overall study results and their limits: Greater TCR richness and clonality were observed in resected tumors than in tumor-adjacent uninvolved lung, and increases were observed in more dual-therapy-treated tumors. A small number of samples was subjected to TCR sequencing. There was no significant correlation between TCR clonality and pathologic tumor regression, and just a single major-pathologic-response sample was available for the clonality-regression analysis. Tumor T-cell richness and clonality rose from pretherapy to surgery in three of three dual-therapy tumors but in only two of four nivolumab-treated tumors. Richness in tumors resected after neoadjuvant therapy showed a positive correlation with pretherapy blood TCR richness (Spearman R ~ 0.8).

The time point label of this sample denotes: at surgical resection after neoadjuvant nivolumab +/- ipilimumab. Samples were obtained from the phase 2 randomized NEOSTAR trial, in which neoadjuvant nivolumab or nivolumab plus ipilimumab followed by surgery was tested in operable NSCLC. The junction carries 15 bases between V and J, which are trimmed by 1 base and 0 bases respectively. CDR1 and CDR2 were assigned from the germline V gene (reference sequence) as PRHDT and FYEKMQ. Its CDR3 holds 17 amino acids, cysteine through phenylalanine. The sequence is cut down to CDR3 DNA, 51 bases in frame from base 1. Libraries were made using the immunoSEQ multiplex PCR assay. Regarding the original processing steps: Repertoires were summarized in terms of richness and clonality, and significantly expanded and contracted clones between pre- and post-therapy samples were identified. Not all clones reach the TCRdb copy of this immuneACCESS table, which keeps in-frame sequences only. Checked studies attribute under half of the gap to unresolved V genes and leave the rest unexplained. That table gives V, J and clone size, and the DNA gave D and trimming. This sample gives over 6,500 clones in total; around nine tenths of them show up just once. Together, the top ten hold 2% to 3% of the sample.

Concerning this clone: Its recognized antigen is unknown. No qualities accompany the bases; no much larger clone lies one base away.

The chain couples TRBV13 to TRBJ1-1, with the D gene call left open. This clonotype originated in an adult with non-small cell lung cancer. Some clones in this sample may be carry-over from other donors' samples. This material consisted of tumor tissue, taken after neoadjuvant nivolumab, alone or with ipilimumab, at or shortly before surgery. The nucleotides read TGTGCCAGCAGCTTAGTAAGGTCACATCTCATGAACACTGAAGCTTTCTTT. This is translated as CASSLVRSHLMNTEAFF.